This T cell receptor (beta chain) was identified in a study of cytomegalovirus exposure and HLA in healthy donors (dated by TCRdb to 2017 to 2019). As for the study more broadly: An earlier analysis of some 550 of the donors reported 276 Gb of sequence data and 117 million unique TCR beta sequences from roughly 200 million T cells. Genome-wide SNP genotypes for about 65% of the roughly 670 donors were used in a later genetic analysis, which treated that subset as a discovery cohort. The study combined high-throughput TCR immunosequencing, statistical association of individual TCRs with disease status, and machine learning to predict cytomegalovirus infection status. Of the 300 to 450 genotyped donors, approximately 80% were placed in the genetic ancestry cluster associated with self-reported Caucasian donors. Rather than drawing on any new phenotypic data, the later analysis identified candidate immune exposures from TCR beta sequences and the way those sequences occurred across donors. To study patterns of TCR occurrence, a later analysis re-analyzed previously published TCR beta repertoires from 700 or so donors and added high-resolution HLA genotyping. Alongside the repertoire data, information on donor age, sex, ethnicity and CMV serostatus was compiled. HLA typing covered class I and class II loci at four-digit resolution. The number of typed donors differed by locus: roughly 629-630 for A, B, C, DRB1 and DQB1; approximately 520 for DQA1; some 610 for DPA1; and roughly 450 for DPB1. Among several hundred genotyped donors of the cohort, an average of about 220,000 unique TCR beta nucleotide sequences was sequenced per donor, of which 15% to 20% were non-productive. A separate validation cohort of about 110 different subjects was used in addition to the approximately 700-subject first cohort. The study aimed to test whether cataloging public T cell receptors could reveal signatures of past pathogen exposure. About five DR-DQ haplotypes were treated as single units for association and clustering because of strong linkage in the cohort. All discovery cohort repertoires had been generated on a single sequencing platform. An earlier analysis of several hundred of the donors applied high-throughput TCR beta sequencing to assess whether each TCR beta V gene segment acted as functional or pseudogenic. About 310 gigabases of sequencing data and around 87 million unique TCR sequences were included in an early release covering about 620 HLA-typed donors. The study profiled the T cell repertoires of fewer than 850 subjects by immunosequencing and related them to cytomegalovirus serostatus. Overall study results and their limits: The cohort was sequenced for TCR beta chains only, and without alpha or paired-chain data the features that could be detected were limited. The sequencing pipeline was judged likely to have produced a cluster of highly shared sequence variants as a technical artifact. Most TCR sequences were observed very rarely across donors, whereas some public TCRs were present in many individuals. In a later analysis, over 15,000 TCR beta sequences were associated with specific HLA alleles at a false discovery rate of 0.05. According to a later analysis, most CMV-associated TCR beta chains appeared to be HLA-restricted, and the HLA associations seemed to be driven largely by CMV exposure. The authors suggested that the approach could potentially be generalized to other disease states and immunological phenotypes. The earlier analysis of about 600 of the donors excluded some 15 rarely observed V segments, including chromosome 9 orphons, because counts were too low. Because HLA typing was unavailable for some donors at each locus, only the typed subset was used in association tests. The classifier was reported to diagnose cytomegalovirus status with high specificity and sensitivity in both the original cohort and the validation cohort. Sequencing depth was assumed to be roughly uniform across donors in the presence/absence analyses, though that assumption may not hold. According to a later analysis, TCR association rates differed among HLA loci, with DRB1 alleles showing the most associated TCRs and HLA-C alleles showing the fewest. When HLA alleles, especially DR and DQ, strongly co-occurred, TCR associations were difficult to assign to individual alleles. Because the 87-base-pair reads could not distinguish some IMGT-functional V segments, including TRBV6-2 and TRBV6-3, those segments were excluded. Linkage disequilibrium might explain the correlated functional status among segregating V segments, but an unknown experimental factor could not be ruled out. Compared with equally common non-associated chains, HLA-associated TCR beta chains in a later analysis were more clonally expanded and had lower generation probabilities. The study gave a list of about 170 TCR beta chains associated with cytomegalovirus. In a later genetic analysis, a missense DCLRE1C variant was associated with V-gene and J-gene trimming of TCR beta chains, and the association was replicated in an independent cohort. In vitro tests confirmed that a few of the cytomegalovirus-associated TCR beta chains recognize cytomegalovirus antigens. The only immune exposure information available for the cohort was CMV serostatus. A further reported finding was that TCR beta sequences accurately predicted the HLA-A and HLA-B alleles for most subjects in the first cohort. Compared with the approximately 710-donor mean, donors in an Asian-associated ancestry cluster had fewer N-insertions in productive TCRs, according to a later genetic analysis. A later analysis reported that several top co-occurrence clusters appeared linked to parvovirus B19, influenza, CMV and Epstein-Barr virus. In an earlier analysis of roughly 560 of the donors, most TCR beta V segments were observed in productive rearrangements about 87% or about 30% of the time, broadly matching IMGT annotations.

Comments on this clone: Its target antigen remains unknown. Per-nucleotide qualities are absent, and no much larger clonotype sits a single base away.

Receptor libraries were prepared by the immunoSEQ multiplex PCR assay. For the multiplex PCR, a mixture combining 60 forward primers for TCR Vbeta segments and 13 reverse primers for TCR Jbeta segments was used. The CDR3 region of rearranged TCR beta genes was amplified from genomic DNA by a multiplex PCR assay. The Illumina HiSeq System was used to sequence the amplified TCR beta libraries as 87-base-pair reads. The authors processed their data as follows. A later analysis tallied roughly 76 million unique TCR beta chains across the 550 to 850 repertoires, and about 10 million of those chains were shared by two or more donors. To remove PCR and sequencing errors, raw reads were error-corrected and collapsed into unique sequences using a nearest-neighbor algorithm that merged closely related sequences. Alignment of CDR3 sequences to IMGT reference sequences was used to assign V, D and J gene segments. Each retained sequence needed at least a six-nucleotide match to both a V gene segment and a J gene segment. Rearrangements were called productive when the CDR3 lacked stop codons and stayed in frame with V and J; all others were non-productive. Following IMGT convention, CDR3 was defined as the stretch from the second conserved V-encoded cysteine to the conserved J-encoded phenylalanine. Sequences without an unambiguous match to a single V gene segment were excluded from the earlier analysis of a few hundred of the donors. In an earlier analysis of approximately 560 of the donors, a V segment was called functional when productive rearrangements were above 56.7%, and segregating when the standard deviation between donors exceeded 5%. A statistical classification framework was built for diagnosing cytomegalovirus status from the catalog of TCR beta chain sequences. In a later analysis, TCR nucleotide sequences were compared against IMGT/GENE-DB human TR gene sequences so that V and J genes could be assigned. A later analysis assigned CDR3 sequences and most-parsimonious VDJ recombination scenarios with the TCRdist pipeline. In a later analysis, each TCR beta chain was defined by its CDR3 amino acid sequence together with its V-gene family, and reads without a unique V-gene family were excluded. In a later analysis, 450 to 600 highly shared, low-generation-probability nucleotide sequences were removed to address suspected cross-contamination and a sequencing artifact. A later analysis calculated a clonal expansion index for each public chain from normalized within-repertoire ranks of inferred template counts. Generation probabilities in a later analysis came from a VDJ recombination model fitted to out-of-frame rearrangements, and those results were checked against IGoR. In a later analysis, hypergeometric tests were used to score TCR-TCR, TCR-HLA and TCR-CMV co-occurrence, with a repertoire-size bias correction applied to TCR pairs. False discovery rates were estimated in a later analysis by permuting HLA or CMV assignments 20 times. In a later analysis, co-occurring TCRs were grouped using DBSCAN, with TCRdist sequence similarity added in when clustering inside HLA-allele-positive subsets. Repertoires with fewer than 30,000 or more than 120,000 public chains were left out of co-occurrence clustering, as were a few repertoires with anomalous nucleotide sharing. TCRdb holds this immuneACCESS table with in-frame rearrangements only. Some clones are missing; in checked studies, unresolved V genes explain under half, and the rest has no known cause. From that table come the V and J calls and clone size; the DNA was used to work out D and trimming. A total of more than 200,000 clones appear in this sample, approximately 79% of them only once. Roughly 1.9% of the sample rests with the top ten.

The cohort comprised some 680 healthy bone marrow donors. All cohort members were sampled while nominally healthy, although unrecorded immune exposures were likely present. The donor was CMV seronegative and belonged to the group of under 400 seronegative cohort members. Every donor gave a peripheral blood sample, and the peripheral blood mononuclear cells from that sample were used for TCR beta sequencing. The Qiagen DNeasy Blood Extraction Kit was used to extract genomic DNA from the blood cell samples. V and J lose 4 bases and 1 base, and a span of 10 bases separates them. CDR1 and CDR2, looked up from the germline V gene (reference sequence), are LNHDA and SQIVND. From cysteine to phenylalanine, the CDR3 is 14 amino acids long. Only CDR3 DNA remains: 42 bases, in frame from the first base.

This TCR derives from a man aged 18 to 29 in good health and CMV-seronegative. The chain joins TRBV19 to TRBJ2-5; the D region possibly corresponds to TRBD1 (6 bases align). Sequenced material: PBMCs. The sequence in DNA is TGTGCCAGTAGTACAAGCAGGGGCCAAGAGACCCAGTACTTC. Its protein product is CASSTSRGQETQYF.